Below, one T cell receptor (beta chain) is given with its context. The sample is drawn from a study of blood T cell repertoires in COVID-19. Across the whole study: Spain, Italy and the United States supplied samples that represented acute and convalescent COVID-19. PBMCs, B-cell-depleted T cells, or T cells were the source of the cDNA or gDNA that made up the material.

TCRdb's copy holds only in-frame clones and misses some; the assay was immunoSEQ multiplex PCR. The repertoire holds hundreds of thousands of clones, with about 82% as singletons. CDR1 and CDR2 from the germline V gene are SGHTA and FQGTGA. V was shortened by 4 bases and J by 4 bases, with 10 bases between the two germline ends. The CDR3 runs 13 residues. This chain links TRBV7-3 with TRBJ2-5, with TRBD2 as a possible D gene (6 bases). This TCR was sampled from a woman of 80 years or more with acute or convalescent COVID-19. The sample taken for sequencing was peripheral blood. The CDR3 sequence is CASSSGGLETQYF. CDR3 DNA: TGTGCCAGCAGCTCCGGGGGTTTAGAGACCCAGTACTTC.